This is a list of T cell receptor beta chains from one sample in a study of CD8+ T cells in alopecia areata. TCRdb's table, derived via immunoSEQ multiplex PCR, lists solely in-frame clones and lacks some. This table holds 110,000 or so clones, 59% found once. The source material was CD8+ T cells sorted from blood. The receptor source for this set is a human donor in good health. Both conserved end residues are trimmed from each CDR3. The order of the fields is D gene, V gene, J gene, CDR3 length, CDR3 protein. A D gene is named only where the DNA matches it firmly.

D gene: NA
V gene: TRBV21-1
J gene: TRBJ2-7
CDR3 length: 15
CDR3 protein: ASRPPRSGTNTYEQY

D gene: NA
V gene: TRBV28
J gene: TRBJ2-5
CDR3 length: 13
CDR3 protein: ASSIPGGYQETQY

D gene: NA
V gene: TRBV28
J gene: TRBJ2-7
CDR3 length: 11
CDR3 protein: ATRGGQSYEQY

D gene: NA
V gene: TRBV12-5
J gene: TRBJ1-4
CDR3 length: 9
CDR3 protein: ASGLSEKLF

D gene: NA
V gene: TRBV25-1
J gene: TRBJ2-2
CDR3 length: 13
CDR3 protein: ASSETGENTGELF

D gene: NA
V gene: TRBV30
J gene: TRBJ1-3
CDR3 length: 15
CDR3 protein: AWSVYRTAVSGNTIY

D gene: NA
V gene: TRBV4-2
J gene: TRBJ2-2
CDR3 length: 11
CDR3 protein: ASSRTATGELF

D gene: TRBD2
V gene: TRBV4-1
J gene: TRBJ2-3
CDR3 length: 12
CDR3 protein: ASSSPGGPGTQY

D gene: TRBD1
V gene: TRBV29-1
J gene: TRBJ2-1
CDR3 length: 11
CDR3 protein: SVPGQGYNEQF

D gene: NA
V gene: TRBV15
J gene: TRBJ2-7
CDR3 length: 10
CDR3 protein: ATSREGNEQY

D gene: TRBD2
V gene: TRBV2
J gene: TRBJ2-5
CDR3 length: 11
CDR3 protein: ASSVTSGETQY

D gene: NA
V gene: TRBV4-3
J gene: TRBJ1-6
CDR3 length: 12
CDR3 protein: ASSQDPGPSPLH

D gene: TRBD1
V gene: TRBV28
J gene: TRBJ2-1
CDR3 length: 15
CDR3 protein: ASSSRDRVVTYNEQF

D gene: NA
V gene: TRBV29-1
J gene: TRBJ2-3
CDR3 length: 11
CDR3 protein: SVEPRSTDTQY

D gene: TRBD1
V gene: TRBV6-6
J gene: TRBJ1-2
CDR3 length: 14
CDR3 protein: ASNPGQGVLWNGYT

D gene: TRBD1
V gene: TRBV9
J gene: TRBJ2-3
CDR3 length: 12
CDR3 protein: ASSEGQGLDTQY

D gene: NA
V gene: TRBV29-1
J gene: TRBJ2-7
CDR3 length: 12
CDR3 protein: SVGTSLGPYEQY

D gene: NA
V gene: TRBV7-9
J gene: TRBJ1-1
CDR3 length: 13
CDR3 protein: ASSVGRQFDTEAF

D gene: NA
V gene: TRBV7-9
J gene: TRBJ2-5
CDR3 length: 15
CDR3 protein: ASSLAQTVIPKETQY

D gene: TRBD2
V gene: TRBV27
J gene: TRBJ2-5
CDR3 length: 14
CDR3 protein: ASTPSGGPPQETQY

D gene: NA
V gene: TRBV6-6
J gene: TRBJ2-1
CDR3 length: 10
CDR3 protein: ASRTDRNEQF

D gene: NA
V gene: TRBV5-4
J gene: TRBJ2-1
CDR3 length: 11
CDR3 protein: ASRESSYNEQF

D gene: NA
V gene: TRBV11-2
J gene: TRBJ2-7
CDR3 length: 11
CDR3 protein: ASSFGITYEQY

D gene: TRBD1
V gene: TRBV13
J gene: TRBJ2-5
CDR3 length: 12
CDR3 protein: ASSPTGAQETQY

D gene: NA
V gene: TRBV5-6
J gene: TRBJ2-5
CDR3 length: 10
CDR3 protein: ASSRDTGTQY

D gene: TRBD2
V gene: TRBV2
J gene: TRBJ2-2
CDR3 length: 14
CDR3 protein: ATLALGLGFDGELF

D gene: NA
V gene: TRBV4-3
J gene: TRBJ1-2
CDR3 length: 15
CDR3 protein: ASSQDEVPRGYYGYT

D gene: NA
V gene: TRBV11-2
J gene: TRBJ2-2
CDR3 length: 11
CDR3 protein: ASADSITGELF

D gene: NA
V gene: TRBV6-6
J gene: TRBJ2-5
CDR3 length: 10
CDR3 protein: ASSYDVETQY

D gene: TRBD1
V gene: TRBV2
J gene: TRBJ1-2
CDR3 length: 14
CDR3 protein: ASYQSGTGDNYGYT

D gene: NA
V gene: TRBV13
J gene: TRBJ2-7
CDR3 length: 10
CDR3 protein: ASSFSSYEQY

D gene: NA
V gene: TRBV30
J gene: TRBJ1-5
CDR3 length: 12
CDR3 protein: AWSEGQVNQPQH

D gene: NA
V gene: TRBV29-1
J gene: TRBJ2-3
CDR3 length: 10
CDR3 protein: SVEDSAPTQY

D gene: NA
V gene: TRBV5-1
J gene: TRBJ2-5
CDR3 length: 11
CDR3 protein: ASSLNRIETQY

D gene: TRBD2
V gene: TRBV9
J gene: TRBJ2-3
CDR3 length: 14
CDR3 protein: ASSVRLAGSTDTQY

D gene: TRBD2
V gene: TRBV7-7
J gene: TRBJ2-3
CDR3 length: 13
CDR3 protein: ASSISAGSTDTQY

D gene: TRBD1
V gene: TRBV9
J gene: TRBJ1-2
CDR3 length: 14
CDR3 protein: ASSPGTGDHNYGYT

D gene: NA
V gene: TRBV7-8
J gene: TRBJ2-7
CDR3 length: 11
CDR3 protein: ASSLDGGYEQY

D gene: NA
V gene: TRBV6-5
J gene: TRBJ2-7
CDR3 length: 13
CDR3 protein: ASSYSGGAMYEQY

D gene: TRBD2
V gene: TRBV6-4
J gene: TRBJ2-3
CDR3 length: 17
CDR3 protein: ASSDTPGTSGGSTDTQY

D gene: NA
V gene: TRBV27
J gene: TRBJ2-3
CDR3 length: 13
CDR3 protein: ATLKRGGCTDTQY

D gene: NA
V gene: TRBV5-6
J gene: TRBJ1-6
CDR3 length: 13
CDR3 protein: ASSPTPGYNSPLH

D gene: TRBD2
V gene: TRBV30
J gene: TRBJ2-1
CDR3 length: 12
CDR3 protein: ACPSGGHYNEQF

D gene: NA
V gene: TRBV10-3
J gene: TRBJ2-7
CDR3 length: 11
CDR3 protein: AISEVLFYEQY

D gene: TRBD1
V gene: TRBV29-1
J gene: TRBJ2-2
CDR3 length: 13
CDR3 protein: SAIPGQTNTGELF

D gene: NA
V gene: TRBV5-1
J gene: TRBJ1-2
CDR3 length: 12
CDR3 protein: ASSLERGNYGYT

D gene: TRBD2
V gene: TRBV7-2
J gene: TRBJ2-5
CDR3 length: 14
CDR3 protein: ASSLGASGVGETQY

D gene: NA
V gene: TRBV4-1
J gene: TRBJ2-3
CDR3 length: 15
CDR3 protein: ASSQDPPGASTDTQY

D gene: TRBD1
V gene: TRBV6-1
J gene: TRBJ1-1
CDR3 length: 15
CDR3 protein: ASSEGRDRGWDTEAF

D gene: NA
V gene: TRBV29-1
J gene: TRBJ1-2
CDR3 length: 13
CDR3 protein: SVEDRSGHDYGYT

D gene: NA
V gene: TRBV5-4
J gene: TRBJ2-7
CDR3 length: 12
CDR3 protein: ASSLGQEAYEQY

D gene: TRBD1
V gene: TRBV10-3
J gene: TRBJ1-1
CDR3 length: 11
CDR3 protein: AISGQGNTEAF

D gene: TRBD1
V gene: TRBV7-9
J gene: TRBJ2-6
CDR3 length: 14
CDR3 protein: ASSLGQGTGANVLT

D gene: NA
V gene: TRBV4-3
J gene: TRBJ2-1
CDR3 length: 14
CDR3 protein: ASSPRPWGSYNEQF

D gene: NA
V gene: TRBV7-3
J gene: TRBJ2-2
CDR3 length: 10
CDR3 protein: ASSLIGGELF

D gene: NA
V gene: TRBV29-1
J gene: TRBJ1-2
CDR3 length: 12
CDR3 protein: SVEDRVASYGYT

D gene: NA
V gene: TRBV27
J gene: TRBJ1-5
CDR3 length: 14
CDR3 protein: ASSLSWAYSNQPQH